A selection of T cell receptor beta chains follows, all from one sample in a study of CD8+ T cells in alopecia areata. The repertoire was sequenced with immunoSEQ multiplex PCR; TCRdb's copy has only in-frame clones and lacks some. Of around 190,000 clones in the sample, about 56% were seen once. The material sequenced was CD8+ T cells sorted from blood. Receptors were obtained from a human donor in good health. The CDR3 runs from the conserved cysteine through the conserved F or W. The D gene is left open where the match is weak. Expanded clones get a size class; other rows say once, few or many, or leave the size out.

V,D,J,size,DNA,CDR3
TRBV6-5,NA,TRBJ2-1,once,TGTGCCAGCAGTTACACCCACAATGAGCAGTTCTTC,CASSYTHNEQFF
TRBV13,NA,TRBJ2-3,NA,TGTGCCAGCAGCTTAGGCCGGGACCTCGGCACAGATACGCAGTATTTT,CASSLGRDLGTDTQYF
TRBV25-1,TRBD1,TRBJ2-1,NA,TGTGCCAGCAGTGGCCCGGGTAGGGGGCGTGGAAATGAGCAGTTCTTC,CASSGPGRGRGNEQFF
TRBV9,NA,TRBJ2-3,NA,TGTGCCAGCAGCGGCCGGGGGTCAGCGGTGGCAGATACGCAGTATTTT,CASSGRGSAVADTQYF
TRBV9,NA,TRBJ1-2,few,TGTGCCAGCAGCGCTATGGTTGGACAGCCTTTTTCCTATGGCTACACCTTC,CASSAMVGQPFSYGYTF
TRBV25-1,NA,TRBJ2-2,NA,TGTGCCAGCAGTGGGGTCTCTGGCGATTGGAACACCGGGGAGCTGTTTTTT,CASSGVSGDWNTGELFF
TRBV29-1,NA,TRBJ1-1,NA,TGCAGCGTTGAAGATTTCGGGCCTGAAGCTTTCTTT,CSVEDFGPEAFF
TRBV7-8,TRBD1,TRBJ2-5,few,TGTGCCAGCAGCGGGGACAGGGGGCTTGAGACCCAGTACTTC,CASSGDRGLETQYF
TRBV9,NA,TRBJ1-1,NA,TGTGCCAGCAGCGCTCAGGGGTTAGGCACTGAAGCTTTCTTT,CASSAQGLGTEAFF
TRBV4-2,NA,TRBJ2-2,NA,TGTGCCAGCAGCCACCTGAACACCGGGGAGCTGTTTTTT,CASSHLNTGELFF
TRBV5-6,NA,TRBJ1-1,few,TGTGCCAGCAGCTTGGATCCAGCGAACACTGAAGCTTTCTTT,CASSLDPANTEAFF
TRBV2,NA,TRBJ2-5,NA,TGTGCCAGCAGTGAAGGGAGGACGGGCCAAGAGACCCAGTACTTC,CASSEGRTGQETQYF
TRBV29-1,TRBD1,TRBJ1-2,NA,TGCAGCGTCCCAGACAGGGATGGCGGCTACACCTTC,CSVPDRDGGYTF
TRBV6-1,TRBD1,TRBJ2-7,NA,TGTGCCAGCAGTGAATGGGGACAGCCATACGAGCAGTACTTC,CASSEWGQPYEQYF
TRBV13,TRBD1,TRBJ1-6,NA,TGTGCCAGCAGCTTAGGACCGACAGGGCGACCACCCCTCCACTTT,CASSLGPTGRPPLHF
TRBV23-1,NA,TRBJ2-3,NA,TGCGCCAGCAGCCCTAGACTTGTTTGGTTTGTTGATACGCAGTATTTT,CASSPRLVWFVDTQYF
TRBV9,NA,TRBJ2-5,NA,TGTGCCAGCAGCGTAAAAGACCGGTACCAAGAGACCCAGTACTTC,CASSVKDRYQETQYF
TRBV29-1,TRBD1,TRBJ2-3,NA,TGCAGCGGTACCGGGACAGGGGGAACAGATACGCAGTATTTT,CSGTGTGGTDTQYF
TRBV7-9,NA,TRBJ1-1,few,TGTGCCAGCAGCTTCGCTCAGGGCCAGAACACTGAAGCTTTCTTT,CASSFAQGQNTEAFF
TRBV15,TRBD2,TRBJ2-3,NA,TGTGCCACCGGATCTAGCGGGGAGACGTATTTT,CATGSSGETYF
TRBV2,NA,TRBJ1-2,few,TGTGCCAGCAGTGACCCAGGGGACGCAGATGGCTACACCTTC,CASSDPGDADGYTF
TRBV2,NA,TRBJ2-7,NA,TGTGCCAGCAGTGACCGACCCTACGAGCAGTACTTC,CASSDRPYEQYF
TRBV29-1,TRBD2,TRBJ2-3,NA,TGCAGCGTTGTCGGACTAGCAGAGGATCGTACGCAGTATTTT,CSVVGLAEDRTQYF
TRBV29-1,TRBD1,TRBJ2-7,NA,TGCAGCGCCTCCGGGACAGGGGGCGAGCAGTACTTC,CSASGTGGEQYF
TRBV12-5,NA,TRBJ1-2,NA,TGTGCTAGTGGTTGGGATCCTAACTATGGCTACACCTTC,CASGWDPNYGYTF